Each of the 8 T cell receptor beta chains below was sequenced from the same sample in a study of cytomegalovirus exposure and HLA in healthy donors (dated by TCRdb to about 2017). The library was generated by the immunoSEQ multiplex PCR assay. This immuneACCESS table, as held by TCRdb, lists in-frame sequences with V and J called but not all clones. Of the missing ones, under half trace to an unresolved V gene in checked studies; the others have no known cause. For this sample the table gives roughly 100,000 clones, of which about 85% were detected only once. About 4% of the sample rests with the top ten. Material: PBMCs. The receptors were gathered from a woman aged 18-29 years in good health and CMV-seropositive.

V usage is TRBV5-5 and J usage is TRBJ2-3; 8 nucleotides line up with TRBD1. The CDR3 extends over 12 amino acids. Looked up from germline, CDR1 is SGHKS and CDR2 is YYEKEE (reference sequence). Trimming took 4 bases from V and 10 from J; bases not matched to a gene: 5. CDR3 sequence reads: CASSQQGVAQYF. CDR3 coding DNA: TGTGCCAGCAGCCAACAGGGGGTTGCGCAGTATTTT.

The rearrangement links TRBV9 to TRBJ2-1, with TRBD2 matching over 10 bases. The CDR3 contains 17 residues. Germline CDR1 and CDR2: SGDLS and YYNGEE. Unmatched junction bases numbered 9, after V lost 0 bases and J lost 6 bases. This chain's CDR3 is CASSVDLLAGVRNEQFF. The CDR3 DNA reads as TGTGCCAGCAGCGTAGATCTGCTAGCGGGAGTACGCAATGAGCAGTTCTTC.

This chain links TRBV12-5 with TRBJ1-4; D may be TRBD1 (6 bases). Germline CDR1 LGHNT, CDR2 FRNRAP. V was shortened by 1 base and J by 8 bases, with 11 bases between the two germline ends. The CDR3 has 14 amino acids. This CDR3 is CASGLETGREKLFF. CDR3 DNA sequence: TGTGCTAGTGGTTTGGAAACAGGGCGAGAAAAACTGTTTTTT.

This sequence joins TRBV11-3 and TRBJ2-2; possible D gene TRBD1, 6 bases. Germline V CDR1 and CDR2: SGHNT, YENEEA. V shed 5 bases and J shed 4 bases, with 14 bases lying between them. The CDR3 length is 15 residues. The DNA for the CDR3 is TGTGCCAGCAGCCCTCCAGGGGCGGGCACCGGGGAGCTGTTTTTT. It encodes CASSPPGAGTGELFF.

The chain is built from TRBV11-2 and TRBJ2-7; 10 bases are shared with TRBD2. The trim removed 5 bases at V and 3 bases at J, leaving 7 bases unmatched. Germline CDR1 reads SGHAT; CDR2 reads FQNNGV. The CDR3 loop spans 15 amino acids. CDR3 in DNA: TGTGCCAGCAGCCGTGGAACTAGCGGGGACTACGAGCAGTACTTC. It codes for CASSRGTSGDYEQYF.

The chain combines TRBV28 with TRBJ1-6; D gene unclear. This CDR3 has 14 residues. Looked up from germline, CDR1 is MDHEN and CDR2 is SYDVKM. Between the trimmed V and J ends, which lost 5 bases and 7 bases, there was a span of 12 bases. The CDR3 sequence is CASSPRWWNSPLHF. The CDR3 DNA sequence: TGTGCCAGCAGTCCCCGGTGGTGGAATTCACCCCTCCACTTT.

The genes are TRBV4-2 and TRBJ2-7, with 14 bases aligning to TRBD2. This CDR3 is built from 16 residues. Looked up from germline, CDR1 is LGHNA and CDR2 is YNFKEQ. V was clipped by 2 bases and J by 7 bases; unmatched bases: 7. The DNA for the CDR3 is TGTGCCAGCAGCCAAAGTTCGACTAGCGGGAGGGGAGAGCAGTACTTC. It codes for CASSQSSTSGRGEQYF.

The rearrangement links TRBV5-1 to TRBJ2-1; TRBD1 matches at 8 bases. With 0 bases clipped from V and 2 bases from J, the junction kept 1 base outside the gene matches. The CDR3 consists of 15 residues. CDR1 SGHRS and CDR2 YFSETQ come from the germline V gene. CDR3 nucleotides: TGCGCCAGCAGCTTGGGGACAGGGCCCTACAATGAGCAGTTCTTC. Its protein product is CASSLGTGPYNEQFF.